The sequence of this T cell receptor beta chain was determined in a study of OX40 agonist ivuxolimab in advanced cancers. The V gene end was trimmed by 3 bases and the J gene end by 2 bases; junction bases not matched to a gene: 2. The CDR3 extends over 14 amino acids. Per germline, CDR1 SGHAT and CDR2 FQDESV (reference sequence). Produced via immunoSEQ multiplex PCR; TCRdb's table is partial and in-frame only. This sample has approximately 76,000 clones, with 85% to 90% found just once. The chain carries TRBV11-1 and TRBJ2-7, with 9 positions matching TRBD2. This TCR came from an adult with an advanced solid tumor such as melanoma, head and neck, liver or kidney cancer. Sequenced material: CD4+ or CD8+ T cells sorted from blood, taken in a trial of the OX40 agonist ivuxolimab. The CDR3 loop reads CASSLAGGPYEQYF. DNA for the CDR3: TGTGCCAGCAGCTTGGCGGGGGGGCCCTACGAGCAGTACTTC.